This paragraph covers one T cell receptor beta chain sequence. The specificity of this receptor is unknown. No base-level quality is on record; no much larger clone is a single base apart. These data belong to a study of radiation and T cells in renal cell carcinoma (dated by TCRdb to 2019 to 2021). Context from the whole study: The samples were drawn from a clinical trial, where primary renal cell carcinomas were treated with 15 Gy of stereotactic body radiation therapy and then removed by nephrectomy 4 weeks afterward. A total of 50 to 55 samples underwent TCR beta sequencing, made up of some 26 tumors and around 27 peripheral blood samples. Across all 50 or so samples, several million unique CDR3 nucleotide sequences encoding about 2.4 million unique CDR3 amino acid sequences were identified.

Study-level results and caveats: Because no pretreatment tumor biopsies were available, whether clonotypes were present in the tumor at baseline could not be determined. In blood, the top tumor clonotypes increased from baseline to 2 weeks after radiation and then shrank by 4 weeks, which suggests a temporary expansion of tumor-resident clones. Dynamics of the blood repertoire were not tracked past 4 weeks after treatment. The single-armed trial design could not address effects of radiation dose or scheduling on the TCR repertoire.

TCR beta libraries were generated from genomic DNA with the immunoSEQ kit, following the manufacturer's recommendations. For library preparation, a first multiplex PCR was performed with proprietary primers, followed by a second PCR in which unique barcodes were added, and bead cleanups were performed after each round. A positive control reaction and a negative control reaction, both provided in the kit, were run with every batch of samples. The final libraries were assessed on an Agilent 4200 TapeStation D1000 ScreenTape, pooled by volume, and quantified by qPCR. Sequencing was performed on an Illumina NextSeq500 with a MidOutput 150-cycle cartridge, and 156 Read1 and 15 Index1 cycles were run with kit custom primers. The pooled library was loaded at around 1 pM, and 20% PhiX control was spiked in. The source study handled its data this way. The vendor-processed data were analyzed in R, and a clonotype was defined as all T cells that share the same CDR3 nucleotide sequence. In the clone abundance analyses, frequencies were normalized to the 10,000 most abundant clones in each sample. Public T cell clones, which averaged fewer than five per sample, were removed prior to analysis. Tumor-enriched and baseline blood-enriched clonotypes were defined by at least a 32-fold difference in abundance between compartments. A beta-binomial differential abundance model was applied to find clonotypes that expanded or contracted between blood time points. Similarity between tumor and blood repertoires was quantified using the Baroni-Urbani and Buser coefficient, and groups were compared with two-tailed Wilcoxon tests in R. In TCRdb, the immuneACCESS table is reduced to in-frame sequences with V and J assigned. These tables do not hold every clone; where another copy was compared, an unresolved V gene accounts for under half, and the others remain unexplained. V, J and clone size are taken as reported in that table, and D and trimming were inferred from the DNA itself. Recorded for this sample are 150,000 or so clones; 70% to 90% of them occurred a single time. Around a quarter of the sample lies in the top ten.

The CDR3 runs 13 amino acids, cysteine and phenylalanine included. Only the CDR3 part of the read is kept: 39 bases, read in frame from the first base. V sheds 0 bases and J sheds 7 bases, leaving 7 bases between their ends. Sample time point, as interpreted from the label and publication: baseline pretreatment blood. The treatment or condition label for this specimen denotes: 15 Gy SBRT to primary tumor, nephrectomy 4 weeks later. To follow tumor-enriched clonotypes, peripheral blood was collected serially from radiation-treated patients at baseline and again at 2 weeks and 4 weeks after SBRT. Every patient had renal cell carcinoma of clear cell pathology. The QIAamp DNA Blood Mini Kit (Qiagen) was used to prepare genomic DNA for TCR sequencing. Samples were included in the analyses only if all quality control checks were passed.

The starting material was blood, obtained from a patient whose treatment included radiotherapy and nephrectomy. This TCR derives from a woman between 50 and 59 years old with renal cell carcinoma. The chain is encoded by TRBV5-3 joined to TRBJ1-4; the D gene is perhaps TRBD1, from 6 matching bases. TRBV5-3 is known as an ORF, though its function is uncertain. The CDR3 reads as follows: CARSLGGREKLFF. The nucleotide sequence is given as TGTGCCAGAAGCTTGGGGGGGCGTGAAAAACTGTTTTTT.